This note documents a single T cell receptor beta chain sequence. V dropped 2 bases and J dropped 3; count of bases not matched to a gene: 4. CDR3 length: 15 residues. Germline lookup yields CDR1 MNHEY and CDR2 SVGEGT. This specimen comes from a study of identical twins. TCRdb passed the 5' RACE reads through MiXCR, listing each CDR3 protein once. The sample contains approximately 500,000 distinct CDR3 sequences, approximately 24% of which appear only once. These data are also associated with another study on T cells expressing NK-cell markers.

Sequencing was carried out using CD4+ T cells sorted from blood. This chain uses TRBV6-2 or TRBV6-3 with TRBJ1-1; 9 bases line up with TRBD1. This receptor was identified in a woman under 30 in good health. The CDR3 DNA is TGTGCCAGCAGTTACGGACAGGGGTGGGACACTGAAGCTTTCTTT. Protein sequence: CASSYGQGWDTEAFF.